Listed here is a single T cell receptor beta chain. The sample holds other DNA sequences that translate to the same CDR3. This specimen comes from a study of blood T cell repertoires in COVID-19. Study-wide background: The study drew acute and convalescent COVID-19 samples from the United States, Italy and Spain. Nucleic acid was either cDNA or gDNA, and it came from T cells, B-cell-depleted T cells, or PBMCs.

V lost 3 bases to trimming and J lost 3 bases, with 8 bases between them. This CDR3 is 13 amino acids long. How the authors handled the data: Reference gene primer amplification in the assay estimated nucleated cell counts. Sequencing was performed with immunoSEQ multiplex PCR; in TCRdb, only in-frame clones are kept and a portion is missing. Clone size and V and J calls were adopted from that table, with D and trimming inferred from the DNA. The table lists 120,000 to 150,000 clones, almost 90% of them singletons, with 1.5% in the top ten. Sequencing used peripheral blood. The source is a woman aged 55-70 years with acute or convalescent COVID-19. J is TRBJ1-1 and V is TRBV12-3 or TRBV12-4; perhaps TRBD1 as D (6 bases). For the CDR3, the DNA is TGTGCCAGCAGTTTGAACAGGGACACTGAAGCTTTCTTT. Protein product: CASSLNRDTEAFF.